This is a list of T cell receptor beta chains from one sample in a study of OX40 agonist ivuxolimab in advanced cancers. Profiling relied on immunoSEQ multiplex PCR, and the TCRdb table lists in-frame clones only, not all of them. The sample has about 57,000 clones, roughly four fifths seen once. The sample consisted of CD4+ or CD8+ T cells sorted from blood, taken in a trial of the OX40 agonist ivuxolimab. The receptors were sampled from an adult with an advanced solid tumor such as melanoma, head and neck, liver or kidney cancer. Each CDR3 is given without its conserved first and last residue. Fields, in order: V gene, D gene, J gene, CDR3 protein. A D gene is named only where the DNA matches it firmly.

V gene: TRBV11-2
D gene: -
J gene: TRBJ2-5
CDR3 protein: ASSSHPRGAGAQY

V gene: TRBV7-9
D gene: TRBD1
J gene: TRBJ2-7
CDR3 protein: ASDQQGALAEQY

V gene: TRBV5-1
D gene: -
J gene: TRBJ1-1
CDR3 protein: ASSQGTVNTEAF

V gene: TRBV2
D gene: TRBD1
J gene: TRBJ2-5
CDR3 protein: ASTGTVQETQY

V gene: TRBV7-3
D gene: -
J gene: TRBJ2-2
CDR3 protein: ASSSLLAGELF

V gene: TRBV19
D gene: TRBD1
J gene: TRBJ2-4
CDR3 protein: ASSTPQGAAKNIQY

V gene: TRBV7-5
D gene: -
J gene: TRBJ2-7
CDR3 protein: ARSAPLCHEQY

V gene: TRBV2
D gene: -
J gene: TRBJ2-1
CDR3 protein: ASSRILGGVDNEQF

V gene: TRBV7-9
D gene: TRBD1
J gene: TRBJ2-2
CDR3 protein: ASSFGQGIGELF

V gene: TRBV2
D gene: TRBD1
J gene: -
CDR3 protein: ASTGDSYEQY

V gene: TRBV11-2
D gene: -
J gene: TRBJ1-1
CDR3 protein: ASSLDPTAKAF

V gene: TRBV14
D gene: TRBD1
J gene: TRBJ1-5
CDR3 protein: ASSHQGAGHSNQPQH

V gene: TRBV27
D gene: TRBD1
J gene: TRBJ2-1
CDR3 protein: ASSWGTGAYNEQF

V gene: TRBV5-1
D gene: -
J gene: TRBJ2-1
CDR3 protein: ASRLGDPTHEQF

V gene: TRBV6-1
D gene: -
J gene: TRBJ1-1
CDR3 protein: ASSRVLENTEAF

V gene: TRBV30
D gene: -
J gene: TRBJ2-1
CDR3 protein: AWSREAYNEQF

V gene: TRBV10-1
D gene: -
J gene: TRBJ2-5
CDR3 protein: ASSENGEETQY

V gene: TRBV5-1
D gene: TRBD2
J gene: TRBJ2-2
CDR3 protein: ASSATSGGTGELF

V gene: TRBV28
D gene: -
J gene: TRBJ1-2
CDR3 protein: ASSLRVRDYGYT

V gene: TRBV2
D gene: TRBD1
J gene: TRBJ2-7
CDR3 protein: ASRGTGQGDEQY

V gene: TRBV30
D gene: TRBD1
J gene: TRBJ1-5
CDR3 protein: AWSGGQSNQPQH

V gene: TRBV9
D gene: -
J gene: TRBJ2-3
CDR3 protein: ASSDGRGVLTDTQY

V gene: TRBV28
D gene: -
J gene: TRBJ1-2
CDR3 protein: ASLPYREIYGYT

V gene: TRBV5-6
D gene: -
J gene: TRBJ2-7
CDR3 protein: ASSLAPDPTGEQY

V gene: TRBV11-3
D gene: -
J gene: TRBJ2-1
CDR3 protein: ASSLELAGYNEQF

V gene: TRBV19
D gene: TRBD1
J gene: TRBJ1-3
CDR3 protein: ASRTGSGNTIY

V gene: TRBV2
D gene: TRBD1
J gene: TRBJ2-5
CDR3 protein: ASRLDRVGQETQY

V gene: TRBV6-6
D gene: -
J gene: TRBJ2-3
CDR3 protein: ASSYENRVSDTQY

V gene: TRBV7-9
D gene: -
J gene: TRBJ2-4
CDR3 protein: ATRAPDRDIAKNIQY

V gene: TRBV5-1
D gene: -
J gene: TRBJ2-1
CDR3 protein: ASSLSPTVDEQF

V gene: TRBV15
D gene: -
J gene: TRBJ1-1
CDR3 protein: ATSPGTSNTEAF

V gene: TRBV28
D gene: TRBD1
J gene: TRBJ1-3
CDR3 protein: ASSAGGSGNTIY

V gene: TRBV29-1
D gene: -
J gene: TRBJ1-2
CDR3 protein: SVVPLNRRTYYGYT

V gene: TRBV29-1
D gene: -
J gene: TRBJ2-5
CDR3 protein: SVTTNQETQY

V gene: TRBV6-5
D gene: TRBD1
J gene: TRBJ1-5
CDR3 protein: ASKRTGSNQPQH

V gene: TRBV5-1
D gene: -
J gene: TRBJ2-7
CDR3 protein: ASNPVGGIYEQY

V gene: TRBV5-1
D gene: -
J gene: TRBJ2-7
CDR3 protein: ASSSTAYEQY

V gene: TRBV27
D gene: TRBD1
J gene: TRBJ2-1
CDR3 protein: ASSRDRGRNEQF

V gene: TRBV28
D gene: -
J gene: TRBJ1-6
CDR3 protein: ASSLMNSPLH

V gene: TRBV30
D gene: -
J gene: TRBJ1-4
CDR3 protein: AWSHKGGTNEKLF

V gene: TRBV30
D gene: -
J gene: TRBJ2-5
CDR3 protein: AWSVMWDRQETQY

V gene: TRBV4-1
D gene: TRBD2
J gene: TRBJ2-1
CDR3 protein: ASSQVGLADAEQF

V gene: TRBV11-2
D gene: TRBD2
J gene: TRBJ2-3
CDR3 protein: ASSPTSGTRTDTQY

V gene: TRBV30
D gene: TRBD2
J gene: TRBJ2-3
CDR3 protein: AWSANLGEWGGDTQY

V gene: TRBV29-1
D gene: TRBD1
J gene: TRBJ2-5
CDR3 protein: SVEGGWQGAH

V gene: TRBV27
D gene: TRBD1
J gene: TRBJ2-7
CDR3 protein: AIRRTGTGVREQY

V gene: TRBV7-2
D gene: TRBD2
J gene: TRBJ2-7
CDR3 protein: ASSPPGPRGGWN

V gene: TRBV7-9
D gene: TRBD1
J gene: TRBJ1-1
CDR3 protein: ASSVTGGFEAF

V gene: TRBV5-4
D gene: TRBD1
J gene: TRBJ2-2
CDR3 protein: ASSFSRGGSTGELF

V gene: TRBV10-3
D gene: -
J gene: -
CDR3 protein: AIRNGDAYEQY

V gene: TRBV9
D gene: -
J gene: TRBJ2-7
CDR3 protein: ASSQDYPVYEQY

V gene: TRBV5-4
D gene: -
J gene: TRBJ1-2
CDR3 protein: ASSITGPFYGYT

V gene: TRBV10-3
D gene: -
J gene: TRBJ2-3
CDR3 protein: ATRADTQY

V gene: TRBV5-1
D gene: TRBD1
J gene: TRBJ2-5
CDR3 protein: ASTRTGGEGETQY

V gene: TRBV9
D gene: -
J gene: TRBJ1-2
CDR3 protein: ASSVEAWVLGYGYT

V gene: TRBV19
D gene: TRBD1
J gene: TRBJ1-1
CDR3 protein: ASSQGTGYTEAF

V gene: TRBV2
D gene: TRBD2
J gene: TRBJ2-7
CDR3 protein: ASSRGLGSYEQY

V gene: TRBV6-6
D gene: -
J gene: TRBJ2-2
CDR3 protein: ASSYSARGGTGELF

V gene: TRBV5-4
D gene: TRBD1
J gene: TRBJ1-4
CDR3 protein: ASRRDRTATNEKLF